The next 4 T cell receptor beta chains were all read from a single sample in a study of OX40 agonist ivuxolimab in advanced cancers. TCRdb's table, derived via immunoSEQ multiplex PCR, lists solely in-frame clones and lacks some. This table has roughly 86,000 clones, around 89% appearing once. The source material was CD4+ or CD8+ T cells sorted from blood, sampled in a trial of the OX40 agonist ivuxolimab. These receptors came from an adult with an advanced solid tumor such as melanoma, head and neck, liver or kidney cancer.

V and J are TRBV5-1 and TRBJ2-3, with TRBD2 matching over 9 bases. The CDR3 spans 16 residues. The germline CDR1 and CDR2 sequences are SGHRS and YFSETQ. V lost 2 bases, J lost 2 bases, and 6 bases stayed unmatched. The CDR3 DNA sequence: TGCGCCAGCAGCTTAGCGGGAGGCCACTTCACAGATACGCAGTATTTT. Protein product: CASSLAGGHFTDTQYF.

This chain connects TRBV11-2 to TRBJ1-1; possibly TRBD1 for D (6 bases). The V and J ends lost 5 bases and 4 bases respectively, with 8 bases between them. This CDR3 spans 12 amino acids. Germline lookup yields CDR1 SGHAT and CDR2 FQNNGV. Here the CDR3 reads CASSPGATEAFF. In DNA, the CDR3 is TGTGCCAGCAGCCCAGGGGCCACTGAAGCTTTCTTT.

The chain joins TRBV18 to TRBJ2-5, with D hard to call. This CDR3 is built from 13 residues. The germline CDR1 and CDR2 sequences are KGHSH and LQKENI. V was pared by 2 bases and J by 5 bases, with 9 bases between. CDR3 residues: CASSPDSAETQYF. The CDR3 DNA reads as TGTGCCAGCTCACCAGATTCGGCGGAGACCCAGTACTTC.

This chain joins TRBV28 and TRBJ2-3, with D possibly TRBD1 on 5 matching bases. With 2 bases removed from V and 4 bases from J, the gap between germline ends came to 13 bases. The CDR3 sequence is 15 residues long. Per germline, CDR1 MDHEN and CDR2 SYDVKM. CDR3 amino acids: CASSLTGANPDTQYF. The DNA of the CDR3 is TGTGCCAGCAGTTTAACAGGTGCTAACCCAGATACGCAGTATTTT.